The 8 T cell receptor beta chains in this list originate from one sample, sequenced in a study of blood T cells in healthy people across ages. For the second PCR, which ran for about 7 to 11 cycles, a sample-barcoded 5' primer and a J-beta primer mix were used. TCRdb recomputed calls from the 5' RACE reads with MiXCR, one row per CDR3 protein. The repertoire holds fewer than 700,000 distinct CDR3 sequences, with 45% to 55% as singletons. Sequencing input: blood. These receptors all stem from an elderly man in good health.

This chain's CDR3 is CAISISGVYEQYF. DNA for the CDR3: TGTGCCATCAGTATCTCGGGGGTCTACGAGCAGTACTTC. This chain connects TRBV10-3 to TRBJ2-7; D may be TRBD2 (6 bases). The CDR3 totals 13 residues. Trimming took off 5 bases at V and 3 bases at J, with 11 bases between the two ends. CDR1 is ENHRY and CDR2 is SYGVKD in the germline V gene.

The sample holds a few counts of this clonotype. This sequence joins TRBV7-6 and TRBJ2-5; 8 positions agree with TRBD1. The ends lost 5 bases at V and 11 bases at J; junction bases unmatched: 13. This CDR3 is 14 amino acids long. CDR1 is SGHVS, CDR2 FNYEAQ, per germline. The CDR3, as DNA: TGTGCCAGCAGCCAGACTGGACAGGGTAGGGAGCAGTACTTC. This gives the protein CASSQTGQGREQYF.

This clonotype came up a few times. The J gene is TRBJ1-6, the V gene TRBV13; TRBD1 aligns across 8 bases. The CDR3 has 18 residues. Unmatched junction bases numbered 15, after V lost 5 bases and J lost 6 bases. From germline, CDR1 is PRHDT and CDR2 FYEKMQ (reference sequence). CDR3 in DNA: TGTGCCAGCAGCCCTACCGTCACCGGACAGGGACTTAATTCACCCCTCCACTTT. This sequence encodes CASSPTVTGQGLNSPLHF.

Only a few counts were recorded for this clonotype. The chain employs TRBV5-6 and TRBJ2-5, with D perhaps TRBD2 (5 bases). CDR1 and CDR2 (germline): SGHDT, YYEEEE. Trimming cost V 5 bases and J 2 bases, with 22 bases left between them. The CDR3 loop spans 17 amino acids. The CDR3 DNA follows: TGTGCCAGCAGTCCTTACGGTCGGGATTCAGGACAAGAGACCCAGTACTTC. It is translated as CASSPYGRDSGQETQYF. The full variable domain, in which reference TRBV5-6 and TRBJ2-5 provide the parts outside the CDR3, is DAGVTQSPTHLIKTRGQQVTLRCSPKSGHDTVSWYQQALGQGPQFIFQYYEEEERQRGNFPDRFSGHQFPNYSSELNVNALLLGDSALYLCASSPYGRDSGQETQYFGPGTRLLVL.

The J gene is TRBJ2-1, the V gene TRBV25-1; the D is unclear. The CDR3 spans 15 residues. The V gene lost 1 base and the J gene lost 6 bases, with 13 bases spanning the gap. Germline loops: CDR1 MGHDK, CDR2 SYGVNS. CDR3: CASSEWGGKSNEQFF. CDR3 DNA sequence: TGTGCCAGCAGTGAATGGGGTGGCAAGAGCAATGAGCAGTTCTTC. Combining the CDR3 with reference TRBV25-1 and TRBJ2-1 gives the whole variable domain EADIYQTPRYLVIGTGKKITLECSQTMGHDKMYWYQQDPGMELHLIHYSYGVNSTEKGDLSSESTVSRIRTEHFPLTLESARPSHTSQYLCASSEWGGKSNEQFFGPGTRLTVL.

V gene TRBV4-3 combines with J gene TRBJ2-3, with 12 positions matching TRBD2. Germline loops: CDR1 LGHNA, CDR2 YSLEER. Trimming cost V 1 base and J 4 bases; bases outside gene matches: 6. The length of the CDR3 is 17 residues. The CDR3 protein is CASSQGLAGEGADTQYF. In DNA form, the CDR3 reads TGCGCCAGCAGCCAAGGACTAGCGGGAGAGGGGGCAGATACGCAGTATTTT.

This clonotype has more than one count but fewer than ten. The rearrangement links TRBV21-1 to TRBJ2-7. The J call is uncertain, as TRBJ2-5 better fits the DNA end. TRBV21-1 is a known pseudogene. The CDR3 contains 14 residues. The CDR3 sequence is CASSNRTPQSTQYF. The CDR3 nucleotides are TGTGCCAGCAGCAATAGGACGCCCCAATCGACCCAGTACTTC.

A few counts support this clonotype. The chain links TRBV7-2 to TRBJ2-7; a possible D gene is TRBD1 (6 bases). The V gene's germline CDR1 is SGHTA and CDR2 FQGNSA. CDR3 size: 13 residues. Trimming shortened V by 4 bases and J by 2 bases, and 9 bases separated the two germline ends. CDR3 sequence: CASSSRDTYEQYF. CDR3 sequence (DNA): TGTGCCAGCAGCTCCCGGGACACCTACGAGCAGTACTTC.